Shown below are 28 T cell receptor beta chains from a single sample sequenced in a study of patients and donors after allogeneic stem cell transplantation. TCRdb re-called the RT-PCR reads with MiXCR, one entry per CDR3 protein. Among about 960,000 distinct CDR3 sequences listed, about a sixth were seen once. Material for sequencing was blood, either unsorted or a sorted T cell fraction (not recorded which). These receptors were collected from a human donor who was either an allogeneic HSCT recipient or a stem cell or donor lymphocyte infusion donor (not recorded which). It is not recorded whose cells these are; they may come from a transplant donor.

V and J are TRBV24-1 and TRBJ1-2; D possibly corresponds to TRBD1 (5 bases). From germline, CDR1 is KGHDR and CDR2 SFDVKD. Trimming shortened V by 4 bases and J by 5 bases, and 13 bases separated the two germline ends. The CDR3 consists of 14 residues. DNA for the CDR3: TGTGCCACCAGTGAATCCAAGGGGAGATATGGCTACACCTTC. This encodes CATSESKGRYGYTF.

This rearrangement joins TRBV11-1 to TRBJ2-7; D gene unclear. Germline assignment: CDR1 SGHAT and CDR2 FQDESV (reference sequence). This CDR3 has 15 amino acids. V lost 2 bases and J lost 3, with 14 bases in between. The CDR3 region is CASSLHETRSYEQYF. DNA of the CDR3: TGTGCCAGCAGCTTACATGAGACGAGGAGCTACGAGCAGTACTTC.

The CDR3 loop is CATSGPPGPRSYEQYF. For the CDR3, the DNA is TGTGCCACCAGTGGCCCCCCGGGACCCCGATCCTACGAGCAGTACTTC. The chain employs TRBV24-1 and TRBJ2-7; D may correspond to TRBD1 or TRBD2 (5 bases each). This CDR3 has 16 amino acids. Trimming cost V 5 bases and J 1 base, with 17 bases left between them. Germline loops: CDR1 KGHDR, CDR2 SFDVKD.

The chain recombines TRBV3-1 with TRBJ2-4; 7 bases map to TRBD2. This CDR3 spans 15 amino acids. Unmatched junction bases numbered 6, after V lost 4 bases and J lost 3 bases. CDR1 and CDR2 (germline): LGHDT, YNNKEL (reference sequence). In nucleotides, the CDR3 is TGTGCCAGCAGCCTGAAGCGGGGCGACAAAAACATTCAGTACTTC. It translates to CASSLKRGDKNIQYF.

This clonotype was detected only a few times. This chain uses TRBV12-3 or TRBV12-4 with TRBJ2-3; D remains ambiguous. Trimming removed 9 bases from V and 4 bases from J, with 5 bases in between. The CDR3 contains 10 residues. For the CDR3, the DNA is TGTGCCAGAATCCCAGATACGCAGTATTTT. As protein: CARIPDTQYF.

CDR3 coding DNA: TGTGCCAGCAGTTACGGGCACACCGGGGAGCTGTTTTTT. Protein product: CASSYGHTGELFF. This chain joins TRBV6-5 and TRBJ2-2; D is unclear. V was trimmed by 2 bases and J by 3 bases, leaving 4 bases between them. The germline CDR1 and CDR2 sequences are MNHEY and SVGAGI. This CDR3 has 13 residues.

The chain carries TRBV7-2 and TRBJ1-6, with D maybe TRBD1 (6 bases). Germline V gene data show CDR1 as SGHTA and CDR2 as FQGNSA. The CDR3 sequence is 17 residues long. V lost 7 bases and J 4 bases, leaving 20 bases between the germline ends. The CDR3 spells CASTLRGPGAYNSPLHF. Written as DNA, the CDR3 is TGTGCCAGCACCCTCAGGGGCCCAGGGGCTTATAATTCACCCCTCCACTTT.

This clonotype came up a few times. The chain has TRBV9 and TRBJ2-1, with D tentatively TRBD2 (6 bases). Trimming left V 4 bases short and J 2 bases short, with 10 bases between. Germline V gives CDR1 SGDLS, CDR2 YYNGEE. This CDR3 has 14 amino acids. The CDR3 nucleotides read TGTGCCAGCAGCCCCCGGACTACCTACAATGAGCAGTTCTTC. Residues: CASSPRTTYNEQFF.

This sequence joins TRBV4-2 and TRBJ2-2, with 9 bases that match TRBD2. V dropped 0 bases and J dropped 10; count of bases not matched to a gene: 9. The V gene's germline CDR1 is LGHNA and CDR2 YNFKEQ. CDR3 length equals 16 residues. CDR3 residues: CASSQDSRGGFEELFF. DNA of the CDR3: TGTGCCAGCAGCCAAGATTCGCGGGGGGGATTTGAGGAGCTGTTTTTT.

This chain connects TRBV28 to TRBJ2-7, with a tentative D call TRBD2 (6 bases). In germline, CDR1 is MDHEN, CDR2 SYDVKM. Trimming stripped 7 bases from V and 2 bases from J, with 12 bases between. The CDR3 sequence is 13 residues long. The CDR3 protein is CASTKRVPYEQYF. DNA for the CDR3: TGTGCCAGCACTAAGCGGGTCCCCTACGAGCAGTACTTC.

The chain uses TRBV5-1 and TRBJ2-7, with 10 bases matching TRBD2. Germline lookup yields CDR1 SGHRS and CDR2 YFSETQ. This CDR3 contains 16 residues. The trim removed 4 bases at V and 1 base at J, leaving 8 bases unmatched. The CDR3 DNA reads TGCGCCAGCAGCCCGCTGGCTAGCGGGAGTTCCTACGAGCAGTACTTC. Translated, it gives CASSPLASGSSYEQYF.

The chain couples TRBV6-1 to TRBJ2-5; D not resolved. The CDR3 runs 13 residues. CDR1 MNHNS and CDR2 SASEGT come from the germline V gene. The V gene lost 7 bases and the J gene lost 5 bases, with 14 bases spanning the gap. The CDR3 sequence is CASISDGMETQYF. The DNA of the CDR3 is TGTGCCAGCATCTCCGACGGAATGGAGACCCAGTACTTC.

This clonotype appeared a few times. One end of the junction does not line up with germline, which may come from a read error. This chain joins TRBV5-1 and TRBJ1-6; D might be TRBD1 (6 bases). There are 14 residues in the CDR3. From germline, CDR1 is SGHRS and CDR2 YFSETQ. The CDR3 DNA reads as TGCGCCTGCAGACCGGGACAACCAAATTCACCCCTCCACTTT. The encoded protein is CACRPGQPNSPLHF. The complete variable domain, with remaining parts taken from reference TRBV5-1 and TRBJ1-6, reads KAGVTQTPRYLIKTRGQQVTLSCSPISGHRSVSWYQQTPGQGLQFLFEYFSETQRNKGNFPGRFSGRQFSNSRSEMNVSTLELGDSALYLCACRPGQPNSPLHFGNGTRLTVT.

This clonotype was observed a few times. The V and J genes are TRBV25-1 and TRBJ1-3; D unclear. Trimming removed 7 bases from V and 4 bases from J, with 5 bases in between. This CDR3 is built from 11 residues. Germline V gives CDR1 MGHDK, CDR2 SYGVNS. CDR3 protein: CASTVGNTIYF. CDR3 nucleotides: TGTGCCAGCACCGTGGGAAACACCATATATTTT. Full variable domain (outside the CDR3, taken from reference TRBV25-1 and TRBJ1-3): EADIYQTPRYLVIGTGKKITLECSQTMGHDKMYWYQQDPGMELHLIHYSYGVNSTEKGDLSSESTVSRIRTEHFPLTLESARPSHTSQYLCASTVGNTIYFGEGSWLTVV.

V is TRBV4-1 and J is TRBJ1-1; the match to TRBD1 covers 8 bases. Germline values: CDR1 MGHRA, CDR2 YSYEKL. The junction had 13 bases not matched to a gene; V was cut back by 1 base and J by 3 bases. The CDR3 loop spans 18 amino acids. CDR3 amino acids: CASSQGADRAPRHTEAFF. CDR3 bases: TGCGCCAGCAGCCAAGGGGCGGACAGGGCCCCACGACACACTGAAGCTTTCTTT.

This clonotype was observed a handful of times. This sequence joins TRBV12-3 or TRBV12-4 and TRBJ2-7; no reliable D call. V lost 6 bases, J lost 6 bases, and 12 bases lay in between. The CDR3 is made up of 12 amino acids. CDR3 coding DNA: TGTGCCAGCAGCTTGCGTAGGAGCGAGCAGTACTTC. Translating gives CASSLRRSEQYF.

J is TRBJ1-6 and V is TRBV20-1; perhaps TRBD1 as D (6 bases). With 1 base removed from V and 9 bases from J, the gap between germline ends came to 13 bases. Germline V gives CDR1 DFQATT, CDR2 SNEGSKA (reference sequence). The CDR3 has 14 amino acids. In DNA form, the CDR3 reads TGCAGTGCTAGAGCCGGGACAATAATTTCACCCCTCCACTTT. Amino acids: CSARAGTIISPLHF.

This clonotype was detected many times. This chain links TRBV20-1 with TRBJ2-7, with 12 bases lining up with TRBD2. Per germline, CDR1 DFQATT and CDR2 SNEGSKA (reference sequence). This CDR3 comprises 13 residues. With 5 bases clipped from V and 4 bases from J, the junction kept 3 bases outside the gene matches. CDR3 in amino acids: CSASTSGSYEQYF. In DNA form, the CDR3 reads TGCAGTGCTTCGACTAGCGGGAGTTACGAGCAGTACTTC.

V is TRBV3-1 and J is TRBJ1-6; 7 bases match TRBD1. CDR1 is LGHDT, CDR2 YNNKEL, per germline (reference sequence). V gave up 0 bases and J gave up 5 bases; unmatched junction bases: 16. The CDR3 is 20 residues long. The CDR3 is CASSQDPGQPLLGDNSPLHF. As DNA, the CDR3 is TGTGCCAGCAGCCAAGACCCGGGACAGCCCCTATTGGGGGATAATTCACCCCTCCACTTT.

This clonotype was seen a handful of times. V is TRBV10-3 and J is TRBJ2-7; D call uncertain. The CDR3 length is 15 residues. Germline V lookup: CDR1 ENHRY, CDR2 SYGVKD. V shed 2 bases and J shed 2 bases, with 13 bases lying between them. Here the CDR3 DNA reads TGTGCCATCAGTGAGGCTAGAGGTCCTCCCTACGAGCAGTACTTC. Translated, it gives CAISEARGPPYEQYF.

This rearrangement joins TRBV6-1 to TRBJ2-5; D is tentatively TRBD1 or TRBD2 (5 bases each). CDR1 and CDR2 from the germline V gene are MNHNS and SASEGT. This CDR3 is 13 amino acids long. Trimming took 7 bases from V and 6 from J, leaving 15 bases between them. DNA of the CDR3: TGTGCCAGCACCGGTTCGGGGACGAAGACCCAGTACTTC. It yields the protein CASTGSGTKTQYF.

This clonotype showed up many times. The rearrangement uses TRBV5-1 and TRBJ2-1, with unresolved D. The germline V and J ends were trimmed by 4 bases and 2 bases, with 7 bases remaining between them. The CDR3 runs to 13 residues. Per germline, CDR1 SGHRS and CDR2 YFSETQ. The CDR3 region is CASSLQTYNEQFF. CDR3 bases: TGCGCCAGCAGCCTCCAGACCTACAATGAGCAGTTCTTC.

This clonotype was seen more than once but under ten times. The chain carries TRBV30 and TRBJ1-1; D perhaps matches TRBD1 (5 bases). This CDR3 comprises 16 residues. The germline V gene has CDR1 GTSNPN and CDR2 SVGIG (reference sequence). Trimming shortened V by 2 bases and J by 1 base, and 17 bases separated the two germline ends. Here the CDR3 reads CAWSLGSGQANTEAFF. Written as DNA, the CDR3 is TGTGCCTGGAGTCTTGGGTCGGGGCAGGCGAACACTGAAGCTTTCTTT.

The CDR3 loop is CASSSIRATNSPLHF. CDR3 DNA sequence: TGTGCCAGCAGTTCGATCCGGGCGACCAATTCACCCCTCCACTTT. This chain uses TRBV6-5 with TRBJ1-6; the D is unclear. V was cut by 4 bases and J by 7 bases, with 14 bases left in between. Germline V gives CDR1 MNHEY, CDR2 SVGAGI. CDR3 size: 15 residues.

This clonotype was found a few times. The chain is built from TRBV5-5 and TRBJ2-7; 10 bases are a match to TRBD1. The CDR3 extends over 14 amino acids. Germline lookup yields CDR1 SGHKS and CDR2 YYEKEE (reference sequence). V gave up 4 bases and J gave up 7 bases; unmatched junction bases: 8. As DNA, the CDR3 is TGTGCCAGCAGCCGGGGACAGGGGCTTCGAGAGCAGTACTTC. Translating it yields CASSRGQGLREQYF.

This clonotype appeared a few times. The chain combines TRBV27 with TRBJ2-7, with 8 bases identical to TRBD1. Germline CDR1 MNHEY, CDR2 SMNVEV (reference sequence). The trim removed 6 bases at V and 0 bases at J, leaving 7 bases unmatched. The length of the CDR3 is 15 residues. In nucleotides, the CDR3 is TGTGCCAGCAGCCCAAGACAGGGGATCTCCTACGAGCAGTACTTC. Its protein is CASSPRQGISYEQYF.

This clonotype appeared a few times. The CDR3 sequence is CASRKGGSAPNTEAFF. Written as DNA, the CDR3 is TGTGCCAGCAGAAAAGGGGGTTCTGCTCCAAACACTGAAGCTTTCTTT. The rearrangement uses TRBV6-2 or TRBV6-3 and TRBJ1-1; D might be TRBD1 (6 bases). The CDR3 consists of 16 residues. Trimming stripped 6 bases from V and 2 bases from J, with 19 bases between. CDR1 is MNHEY, CDR2 SVGEGT, per germline.

This chain's CDR3 is CASSQGSPYGYTF. CDR3 DNA: TGCGCCAGCAGCCAAGGTTCCCCCTATGGCTACACCTTC. The gene calls are TRBV4-1 and TRBJ1-2; no firm D call. The V and J ends lost 1 base and 4 bases respectively, with 7 bases between them. Germline V gene sequence: CDR1 MGHRA, CDR2 YSYEKL. The length of the CDR3 is 13 residues.